The 18 T cell receptor beta chains below all came from one sample that was sequenced in a study of blood T cell repertoires in COVID-19. The table came from immunoSEQ multiplex PCR; TCRdb's copy has only in-frame clones and leaves some out. Of roughly 320,000 clones listed, around nine tenths are singletons. The sequencing sample was made of PBMCs or T cells enriched from blood (not recorded which). The receptors derive from a young woman who had been exposed to COVID-19.

V usage is TRBV7-6 and J usage is TRBJ1-5; TRBD1 might be the D (6 bases). With 5 bases removed from V and 4 bases from J, the gap between germline ends came to 12 bases. This CDR3 has 14 amino acids. Germline V lookup: CDR1 SGHVS, CDR2 FNYEAQ. The CDR3 sequence is CASSQRGGNQPQHF. In DNA, the CDR3 is TGTGCCAGCAGCCAAAGGGGGGGTAATCAGCCCCAGCATTTT. Looking up the rest from reference TRBV7-6 and TRBJ1-5 gives the full variable domain: GAGVSQSPRYKVTKRGQDVALRCDPISGHVSLYWYRQALGQGPEFLTYFNYEAQQDKSGLPNDRFSAERPEGSISTLTIQRTEQRDSAMYRCASSQRGGNQPQHFGDGTRLSIL.

J is TRBJ2-5 and V is TRBV12-5, with D possibly TRBD1 on 6 matching bases. The CDR3 is made up of 13 amino acids. Germline CDR1 and CDR2: LGHNT and FRNRAP. V lost 2 bases, J lost 4 bases, and 8 bases lay in between. The CDR3 nucleotides read TGTGCTAGTGGTTTGATAGGGGGAGAGACCCAGTACTTC. Encoded protein: CASGLIGGETQYF.

The V call is TRBV4-2, the J call TRBJ2-5; 10 bases line up with TRBD2. CDR1 is LGHNA, CDR2 YNFKEQ, per germline. The CDR3 totals 18 residues. V trimming: 4 bases; J trimming: 4 bases; junction bases outside the gene matches: 15. The chain's CDR3 is CASSLGGLASGGLETQYF. CDR3 coding DNA: TGTGCCAGCAGCCTCGGGGGGTTAGCTAGCGGGGGTTTAGAGACCCAGTACTTC.

The count of this clone is one. The chain employs TRBV27 and TRBJ2-1; no clear D gene. This CDR3 spans 13 amino acids. The germline V gene encodes CDR1 MNHEY and CDR2 SMNVEV (reference sequence). Trimming removed 8 bases from V and 7 bases from J, with 15 bases in between. In DNA form, the CDR3 reads TGTGCCAGCGGGTCCAGGTTATGGAATGAGCAGTTCTTC. Its protein is CASGSRLWNEQFF.

This sequence joins TRBV11-2 and TRBJ2-7; 7 nucleotides agree with TRBD2. Germline V gene sequence: CDR1 SGHAT, CDR2 FQNNGV. The CDR3 has 14 residues. The V and J ends lost 6 bases and 1 base, in that order; junction bases with no gene match: 6. This CDR3 is CASRLGGGSYEQYF. CDR3 DNA: TGTGCCAGCAGGCTCGGGGGAGGGTCCTACGAGCAGTACTTC.

This chain links TRBV5-8 with TRBJ2-7; 8 bases map to TRBD2. V shed 4 bases and J 1 base; nucleotides not matched to a gene: 10. CDR1 is SGHTS, CDR2 YDEGEE, per germline. CDR3 length equals 16 residues. CDR3: CASSAPIGGGSYEQYF. The CDR3 DNA sequence: TGTGCCAGCAGCGCACCCATCGGGGGGGGATCCTACGAGCAGTACTTC.

This clone showed up just once. The chain is built from TRBV3-1 (or the pseudogene TRBV3-2) and TRBJ2-5; 11 bases line up with TRBD2. The CDR3 loop spans 18 amino acids. J was trimmed by 5 bases and V by 1 base; bases with no gene match: 12. Germline V gene sequence: CDR1 LGHDT, CDR2 YNNKEL (reference sequence). CDR3 DNA sequence: TGTGCCAGCAGCCAAGTTTGGAACGTAGCGGGGGGGCGGGAGACCCAGTACTTC. Translating gives CASSQVWNVAGGRETQYF.

This rearrangement joins TRBV7-8 to TRBJ1-1; TRBD1 matches 8 bases. The CDR3 loop spans 17 amino acids. Germline lookup yields CDR1 SGHVS and CDR2 FQNEAQ. V gave up 0 bases and J gave up 1 base; unmatched junction bases: 7. CDR3 bases: TGTGCCAGCAGCTTAGCGTCCGCCGGGACAGGGAACACTGAAGCTTTCTTT. It yields the protein CASSLASAGTGNTEAFF.

V is TRBV7-7 and J is TRBJ2-1; D gene uncertain. V lost 5 bases and J 6 bases, leaving 8 bases between the germline ends. The CDR3 consists of 12 residues. Germline CDR1 and CDR2: SSHAT and FNYEAQ (reference sequence). The CDR3 spells CASSLITNEQFF. The CDR3 DNA sequence: TGTGCCAGCAGCCTAATCACCAATGAGCAGTTCTTC.

This chain links TRBV6-2 or TRBV6-3 with TRBJ1-2; 7 positions agree with TRBD1. Germline V CDR1 and CDR2: MNHEY, SVGEGT. Trimming at V came to 0 bases and at J to 6 bases, leaving 4 bases not matched to a gene. The length of the CDR3 is 14 residues. The CDR3 spells CASSYSGQEDGYTF. For the CDR3, the DNA is TGTGCCAGCAGTTACTCCGGACAGGAAGATGGCTACACCTTC.

This clone occurred once. The chain uses TRBV19 and TRBJ1-4, with a possible D match to TRBD1 (6 bases). The CDR3 is 15 residues long. Germline V CDR1 and CDR2: LNHDA, SQIVND (reference sequence). Deletions cut 3 bases from V and 11 bases from J, with 19 bases between. The CDR3 DNA sequence: TGTGCCAGTAGTATCCCACAGGGCCGGAGTGCCAAACTGTTTTTT. The encoded protein is CASSIPQGRSAKLFF. The full variable domain, with the rest looked up from reference TRBV19 and TRBJ1-4, is DGGITQSPKYLFRKEGQNVTLSCEQNLNHDAMYWYRQDPGQGLRLIYYSQIVNDFQKGDIAEGYSVSREKKESFPLTVTSAQKNPTAFYLCASSIPQGRSAKLFFGSGTQLSVL.

V usage is TRBV19 and J usage is TRBJ1-2; 9 bases are shared with TRBD1. V lost 3 bases and J lost 4; bases outside the gene matches: 3. CDR1 is LNHDA and CDR2 is SQIVND in the germline V gene (reference sequence). This CDR3 region has 14 residues. The CDR3 region has the DNA TGTGCCAGTAGTATCGGGGGACAGGGCTATGGCTACACCTTC. Its protein product is CASSIGGQGYGYTF.

This chain connects TRBV7-8 to TRBJ1-5; 10 bases are shared with TRBD1. The CDR3 totals 16 residues. CDR1 and CDR2 (germline): SGHVS, FQNEAQ. The J segment lost 1 base and the V segment lost 1 base, leaving 1 base of the junction unmatched. CDR3 region: CASSLGQGASNQPQHF. DNA of the CDR3: TGTGCCAGCAGCTTAGGACAGGGGGCGAGCAATCAGCCCCAGCATTTT.

The chain joins TRBV7-9 to TRBJ1-1; tentative D call: TRBD1 (6 bases). This CDR3 has 14 amino acids. V was cut by 4 bases and J by 5 bases, with 14 bases left in between. Germline-derived CDR1 and CDR2 are SEHNR and FQNEAQ (reference sequence). CDR3 loop: CASSSQGEGTEAFF. The CDR3 region has the DNA TGTGCCAGCAGCTCACAGGGAGAGGGTACTGAAGCTTTCTTT.

The V gene is TRBV30, the J gene TRBJ1-2; TRBD1 is a possible D gene (6 bases). The V gene lost 6 bases and the J gene lost 5 bases, with 16 bases spanning the gap. The CDR3 runs to 13 residues. From germline, CDR1 is GTSNPN and CDR2 SVGIG (reference sequence). CDR3: CACLGGGWYGYTF. The CDR3 bases are TGTGCCTGCCTAGGGGGGGGCTGGTATGGCTACACCTTC.

The J gene is TRBJ2-5, the V gene TRBV4-2; D ambiguous. The CDR3 sequence is 13 residues long. V was clipped by 4 bases and J by 5 bases, with 11 bases between them. Germline V gene sequence: CDR1 LGHNA, CDR2 YNFKEQ. In DNA form, the CDR3 reads TGTGCCAGCAGCCTTGGTTTTCGGGAGACCCAGTACTTC. It codes for CASSLGFRETQYF.

The chain links TRBV2 to TRBJ1-5, with D perhaps TRBD1 (6 bases). Trimming took off 9 bases at V and 2 bases at J, with 11 bases between the two ends. In germline, CDR1 is SNHLY, CDR2 FYNNEI. The CDR3 loop spans 13 amino acids. In nucleotides, the CDR3 is TGTGCCAGTGGGCCAGGGGGCAATCAGCCCCAGCATTTT. Translation gives CASGPGGNQPQHF.

The genes are TRBV27 and TRBJ2-4; possibly TRBD2 for D (5 bases). The V gene lost 2 bases and the J gene lost 0 bases, with 14 bases spanning the gap. The CDR3 contains 17 residues. In germline, CDR1 is MNHEY, CDR2 SMNVEV (reference sequence). CDR3 sequence: CASSLNGVPLAKNIQYF. The CDR3 DNA sequence: TGTGCCAGCAGTTTAAACGGGGTTCCCTTAGCCAAAAACATTCAGTACTTC.